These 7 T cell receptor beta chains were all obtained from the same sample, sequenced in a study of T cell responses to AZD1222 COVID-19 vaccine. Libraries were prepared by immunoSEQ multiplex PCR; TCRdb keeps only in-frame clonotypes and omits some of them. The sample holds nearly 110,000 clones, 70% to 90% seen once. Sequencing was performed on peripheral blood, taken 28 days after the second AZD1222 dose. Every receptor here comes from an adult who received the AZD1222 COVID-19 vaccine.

In DNA, the CDR3 is TGTGCCACCAGCAGAGGGAGGGCGGGGGCCTACAATGAGCAGTTCTTC. Amino acid sequence: CATSRGRAGAYNEQFF. The rearrangement links TRBV15 to TRBJ2-1; TRBD2 matches 7 bases. The CDR3 loop spans 16 amino acids. V lost 1 base, J lost 2 bases, and 5 bases stayed unmatched. CDR1 and CDR2 from the germline V gene are LNHNV and YYDKDF (reference sequence).

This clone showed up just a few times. As DNA, the CDR3 is TGTGCCAGCATTCCAGTACCCGGCTCCTACGAGCAGTACTTC. It yields the protein CASIPVPGSYEQYF. The rearrangement links TRBV6-5 to TRBJ2-7; D ambiguous. CDR3 length equals 14 residues. Germline V gene sequence: CDR1 MNHEY, CDR2 SVGAGI. V lost 7 bases to trimming and J lost 0 bases, with 13 bases between them.

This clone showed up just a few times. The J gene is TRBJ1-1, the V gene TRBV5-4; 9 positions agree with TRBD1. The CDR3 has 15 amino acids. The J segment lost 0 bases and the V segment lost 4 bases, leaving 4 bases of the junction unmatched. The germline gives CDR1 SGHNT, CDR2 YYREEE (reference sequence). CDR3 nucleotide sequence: TGTGCCAGCAGCGTGGGGACAGGGCTGAACACTGAAGCTTTCTTT. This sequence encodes CASSVGTGLNTEAFF.

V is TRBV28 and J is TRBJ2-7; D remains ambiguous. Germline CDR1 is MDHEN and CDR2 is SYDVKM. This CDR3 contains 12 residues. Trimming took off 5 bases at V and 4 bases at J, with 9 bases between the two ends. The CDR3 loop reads CASSTPFYEQYF. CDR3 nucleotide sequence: TGTGCCAGCAGTACCCCCTTTTACGAGCAGTACTTC.

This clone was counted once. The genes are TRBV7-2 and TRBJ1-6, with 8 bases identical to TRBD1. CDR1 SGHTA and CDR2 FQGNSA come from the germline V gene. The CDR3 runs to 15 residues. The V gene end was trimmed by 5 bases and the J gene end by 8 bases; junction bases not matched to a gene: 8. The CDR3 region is CASSTSTGAYSPLHF. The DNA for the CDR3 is TGTGCCAGCAGCACCTCGACAGGGGCATATTCACCCCTCCACTTT.

The CDR3 loop is CASSLGAVRPGELFF. In DNA form, the CDR3 reads TGTGCCAGCAGCTTAGGTGCAGTTCGCCCCGGGGAGCTGTTTTTT. V gene TRBV7-9 combines with J gene TRBJ2-2; D remains ambiguous. Germline CDR1 is SEHNR and CDR2 is FQNEAQ (reference sequence). The V end was cut by 1 base, the J end by 6 bases, with 12 bases between. The CDR3 loop spans 15 amino acids.

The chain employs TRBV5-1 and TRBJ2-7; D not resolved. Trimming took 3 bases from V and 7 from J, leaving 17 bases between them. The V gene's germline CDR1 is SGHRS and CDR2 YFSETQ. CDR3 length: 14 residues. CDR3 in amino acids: CASSYSGPSEEQYF. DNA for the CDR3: TGCGCCAGCAGCTACTCCGGGCCCTCCGAGGAGCAGTACTTC.